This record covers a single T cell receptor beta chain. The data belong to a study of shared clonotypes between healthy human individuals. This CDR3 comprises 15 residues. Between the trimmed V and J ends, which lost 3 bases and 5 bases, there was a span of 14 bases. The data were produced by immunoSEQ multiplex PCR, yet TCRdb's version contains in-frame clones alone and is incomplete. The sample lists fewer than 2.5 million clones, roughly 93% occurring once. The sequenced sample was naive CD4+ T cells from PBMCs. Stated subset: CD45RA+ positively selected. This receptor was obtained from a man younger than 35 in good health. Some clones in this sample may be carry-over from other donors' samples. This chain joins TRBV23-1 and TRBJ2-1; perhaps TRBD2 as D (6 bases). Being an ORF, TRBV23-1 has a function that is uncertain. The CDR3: CASSHARTTNNEQFF. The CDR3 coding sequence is TGCGCCAGCAGTCACGCCCGGACTACCAACAATGAGCAGTTCTTC.